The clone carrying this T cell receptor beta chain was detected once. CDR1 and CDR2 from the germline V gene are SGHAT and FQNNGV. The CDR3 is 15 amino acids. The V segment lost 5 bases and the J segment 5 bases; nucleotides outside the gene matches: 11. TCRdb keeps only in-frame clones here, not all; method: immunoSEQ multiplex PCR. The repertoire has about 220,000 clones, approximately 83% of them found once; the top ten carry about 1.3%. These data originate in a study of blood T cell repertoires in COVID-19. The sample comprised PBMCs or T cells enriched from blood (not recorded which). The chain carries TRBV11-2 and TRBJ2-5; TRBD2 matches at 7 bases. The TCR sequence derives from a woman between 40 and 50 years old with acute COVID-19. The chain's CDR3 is CASSEGTTRTETQYF. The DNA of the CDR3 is TGTGCCAGCAGCGAGGGGACTACCCGTACGGAGACCCAGTACTTC.